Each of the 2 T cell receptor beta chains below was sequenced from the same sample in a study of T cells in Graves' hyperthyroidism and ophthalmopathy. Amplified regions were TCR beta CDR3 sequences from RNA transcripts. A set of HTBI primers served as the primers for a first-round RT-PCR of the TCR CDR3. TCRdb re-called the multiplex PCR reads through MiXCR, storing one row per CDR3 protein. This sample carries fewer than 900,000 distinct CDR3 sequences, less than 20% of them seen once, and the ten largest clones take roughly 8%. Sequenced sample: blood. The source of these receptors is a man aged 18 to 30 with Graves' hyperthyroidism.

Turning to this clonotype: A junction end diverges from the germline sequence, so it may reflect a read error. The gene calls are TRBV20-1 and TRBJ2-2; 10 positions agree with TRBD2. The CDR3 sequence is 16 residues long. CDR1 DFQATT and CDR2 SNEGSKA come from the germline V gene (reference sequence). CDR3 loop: CSARVGLAGVNGELLF. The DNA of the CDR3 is TGCAGTGCTAGAGTTGGCCTAGCGGGAGTAAACGGGGAGCTGCTTTTT.

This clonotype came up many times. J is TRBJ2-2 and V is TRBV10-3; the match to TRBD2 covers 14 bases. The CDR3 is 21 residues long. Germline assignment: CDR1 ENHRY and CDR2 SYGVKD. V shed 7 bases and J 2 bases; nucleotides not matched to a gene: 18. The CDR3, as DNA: TGTGCCATCAATGACGACAGGCAGAAAGGACTAGCGGGAGGTAACACCGGGGAGCTGTTTTTT. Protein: CAINDDRQKGLAGGNTGELFF.